The sequence of this TCR beta chain was determined in a study of T cell responses to AZD1222 COVID-19 vaccine. Study results and caveats: Spike-specific TCR breadth rose after two AZD1222 doses, and depth rose as well. Unmutated variant regions are reportedly targeted by nearly half of spike-specific TCRs. CD4 TCRs linked to vaccination spanned spike, dominating at 160-218 and 743-854. There were mostly white British donors and more females than males, and clonal diversity was possibly underestimated.

About this clone itself: Its antigen remains unknown.

Repertoires were generated with immunoSEQ multiplex PCR, while TCRdb's copy carries only in-frame clones and drops some. The sample yields over 120,000 clones, around 90% seen once. Germline V lookup: CDR1 SGHTA, CDR2 FQGNSA. V shed 5 bases, J shed 4 bases, and the junction held 4 bases outside the gene matches. This CDR3 contains 13 residues. The sample here was peripheral blood, taken on day 0 of AZD1222 vaccination. The chain employs TRBV7-2 and TRBJ1-2, with 7 bases aligning to TRBD1. This clonotype originated in an adult in good health. The CDR3 region has the DNA TGTGCCAGCAGCCGGGACAGCCCCTATGGCTACACCTTC. Amino acid sequence: CASSRDSPYGYTF.